One and the same sample provided the 22 T cell receptor beta chains below, sequenced in a study of early T cells in non-severe SARS-CoV-2 infection. TCRdb reprocessed the 5' RACE reads with MiXCR, giving one entry per CDR3 protein. The sample holds over 35,000 distinct CDR3 sequences, roughly 10% seen once. Sequenced material: whole blood. The receptors were sampled from an adult who was a healthcare worker with PCR-confirmed SARS-CoV-2 infection or an uninfected control (not recorded which).

This clonotype was recorded at least ten times. The chain uses TRBV7-2 and TRBJ1-5; D call uncertain. This CDR3 is 12 amino acids long. Trimming stripped 0 bases from V and 11 bases from J, with 8 bases between. In germline, CDR1 is SGHTA, CDR2 FQGNSA. This CDR3 is CASSLALGAQHF. In DNA, the CDR3 is TGTGCCAGCAGCTTAGCTCTTGGAGCCCAGCATTTT.

The gene calls are TRBV25-1 and TRBJ2-3; D might be TRBD2 (6 bases). The CDR3 consists of 14 residues. V was clipped by 1 base and J by 3 bases, with 8 bases between them. Germline-derived CDR1 and CDR2 are MGHDK and SYGVNS. CDR3 in amino acids: CASSEFGLTDTQYF. CDR3 bases: TGTGCCAGCAGTGAATTCGGACTAACAGATACGCAGTATTTT.

This clonotype was observed many times. J is TRBJ1-5 and V is TRBV7-2; no clear D gene. CDR1 and CDR2 from the germline V gene are SGHTA and FQGNSA. With 0 bases removed from V and 7 bases from J, the gap between germline ends came to 10 bases. The CDR3 length is 14 residues. CDR3 region: CASSLARTNQPQHF. The CDR3 region has the DNA TGTGCCAGCAGCTTAGCAAGGACGAACCAGCCCCAGCATTTT.

V is TRBV6-2 or TRBV6-3 and J is TRBJ2-1; 8 nucleotides line up with TRBD2. Germline V gene data show CDR1 as MNHEY and CDR2 as SVGEGT. Germline trimming cut 1 base from V and 10 bases from J; bases unmatched to any gene: 9. The CDR3 runs 15 residues. CDR3 coding DNA: TGTGCCAGCAGTTACTTTACCGGGGGGGCCGCCGAGCAGTTCTTC. Amino acid sequence: CASSYFTGGAAEQFF.

This clonotype was seen repeatedly, ten times or more. This sequence joins TRBV15 and TRBJ2-1; 7 nucleotides match TRBD2. This CDR3 is built from 15 residues. Germline-derived CDR1 and CDR2 are LNHNV and YYDKDF (reference sequence). Trimming took 0 bases from V and 2 from J; bases not matched to a gene: 1. As DNA, the CDR3 is TGTGCCACCAGCAGAGAAGCGGGAACCTACAATGAGCAGTTCTTC. Encoded protein: CATSREAGTYNEQFF. The full variable domain, in which reference TRBV15 and TRBJ2-1 provide the parts outside the CDR3, is DAMVIQNPRYQVTQFGKPVTLSCSQTLNHNVMYWYQQKSSQAPKLLFHYYDKDFNNEADTPDNFQSRRPNTSFCFLDIRSPGLGDTAMYLCATSREAGTYNEQFFGPGTRLTVL.

This clonotype appeared many times. The chain uses TRBV20-1 and TRBJ1-1, with unresolved D. Germline CDR1 is DFQATT and CDR2 is SNEGSKA (reference sequence). The CDR3 runs 13 residues. Trimming cost V 6 bases and J 2 bases, with 13 bases left between them. The DNA of the CDR3 is TGCAGTGCGCGGTACGAGGTTAACACTGAAGCTTTCTTT. This sequence encodes CSARYEVNTEAFF.

This clonotype was seen many times. The chain links TRBV18 to TRBJ2-5; D may be TRBD2 (5 bases). V was shortened by 3 bases and J by 7 bases, with 18 bases between the two germline ends. Germline V lookup: CDR1 KGHSH, CDR2 LQKENI. The CDR3 sequence is 15 residues long. The CDR3 DNA follows: TGTGCCAGCTCACCGGCTGGGGAGAGGATCGGGACCCAGTACTTC. It yields the protein CASSPAGERIGTQYF.

CDR3 protein: CASRRQGAGDEQYF. The CDR3 nucleotides read TGTGCCAGCAGACGACAGGGGGCGGGCGACGAGCAGTACTTC. The chain joins TRBV2 to TRBJ2-7; 10 bases align to TRBD1. From germline, CDR1 is SNHLY and CDR2 FYNNEI. The CDR3 sequence is 14 residues long. Trimming at V came to 6 bases and at J to 5 bases, leaving 7 bases not matched to a gene.

This clonotype was detected many times. The genes are TRBV27 and TRBJ2-7, with D perhaps matching TRBD1 or TRBD2 (5 bases each). Germline CDR1 and CDR2: MNHEY and SMNVEV (reference sequence). Trimming pared 3 bases from V and 2 bases from J, leaving 11 bases between. There are 14 residues in the CDR3. The CDR3 here is CASSFGTDAYEQYF. CDR3 sequence (DNA): TGTGCCAGCAGTTTCGGGACCGACGCCTACGAGCAGTACTTC.

This clonotype appeared once. Being one base from a much bigger clone, this may be a read error. V and J are TRBV7-2 and TRBJ1-5; maybe TRBD1 (5 bases). Germline lookup yields CDR1 SGHTA and CDR2 FQGNSA. The CDR3 has 15 amino acids. DNA for the CDR3: TGTGTCAGCAGCACCCGCGGGGGAAGCAATCAGCCCCAGCTTTTT. It translates to CVSSTRGGSNQPQLF.

This clonotype was observed many times. The J gene is TRBJ1-2, the V gene TRBV5-1, with TRBD1 identical over 8 bases. CDR1 and CDR2 (germline): SGHRS, YFSETQ. This CDR3 has 16 amino acids. Trimming at V came to 4 bases and at J to 6 bases, leaving 14 bases not matched to a gene. The DNA for the CDR3 is TGCGCCAGCAGCCCAGGACAGGGAAGGAGGGTGGATGGCTACACCTTC. As protein: CASSPGQGRRVDGYTF. Combining the CDR3 with reference TRBV5-1 and TRBJ1-2 gives the whole variable domain KAGVTQTPRYLIKTRGQQVTLSCSPISGHRSVSWYQQTPGQGLQFLFEYFSETQRNKGNFPGRFSGRQFSNSRSEMNVSTLELGDSALYLCASSPGQGRRVDGYTFGSGTRLTVV.

The J gene is TRBJ2-7, the V gene TRBV7-9; D call uncertain. Trimming took off 2 bases at V and 1 base at J, with 9 bases between the two ends. Looked up from germline, CDR1 is SEHNR and CDR2 is FQNEAQ (reference sequence). This CDR3 contains 14 residues. CDR3 protein: CASSLFRDSYEQYF. DNA of the CDR3: TGTGCCAGCAGCTTATTTAGGGATTCCTACGAGCAGTACTTC.

This clonotype was seen ten or more times. The chain employs TRBV7-2 and TRBJ1-2; 7 nucleotides agree with TRBD1. The germline V gene encodes CDR1 SGHTA and CDR2 FQGNSA. The CDR3 contains 14 residues. Germline trimming cut 5 bases from V and 4 bases from J; bases unmatched to any gene: 7. The CDR3 coding sequence is TGTGCCAGCAGCACCCGACAGGGCTTCTATGGCTACACCTTC. Encoded protein: CASSTRQGFYGYTF.

There are a few counts of this clonotype. The rearrangement links TRBV30 to TRBJ2-7, with D perhaps matching TRBD1 (6 bases). V lost 1 base, J lost 3 bases, and 16 bases lay in between. This CDR3 is 15 amino acids long. Germline assignment: CDR1 GTSNPN and CDR2 SVGIG (reference sequence). The chain's CDR3 is CAWSGGAGVIYEQYF. The CDR3 coding sequence is TGTGCCTGGAGTGGCGGTGCAGGGGTCATCTACGAGCAGTACTTC.

Note on this clonotype: A read error may be the cause here, since a much bigger clone is one base away. The CDR3 end shows no conserved phenylalanine or tryptophan, and so a read error is likely. The chain links TRBV6-6 to TRBJ2-7; D is ambiguous. Trimming stripped 6 bases from V and 3 bases from J, with 6 bases between. The length of the CDR3 is 11 residues. The V gene's germline CDR1 is MNHNY and CDR2 SVGAGI (reference sequence). CDR3 region: CASRENYEQYI. CDR3 bases: TGTGCCAGCAGAGAGAACTACGAGCAGTACATC.

The chain couples TRBV7-2 to TRBJ2-2; 8 bases agree with TRBD2. CDR1 and CDR2 (germline): SGHTA, FQGNSA. With V trimmed by 2 bases and J by 0 bases, 2 bases remained unmatched. The CDR3 spans 16 residues. The CDR3 DNA follows: TGTGCCAGCAGCTTACCGGGGGGGACGAACACCGGGGAGCTGTTTTTT. It yields the protein CASSLPGGTNTGELFF.

This clonotype was seen ten or more times. This chain connects TRBV6-2 or TRBV6-3 to TRBJ1-6; 7 bases match TRBD1. Germline values: CDR1 MNHEY, CDR2 SVGEGT. J was trimmed by 6 bases and V by 6 bases; bases with no gene match: 11. The CDR3 totals 16 residues. The DNA for the CDR3 is TGTGCCAGCAGCCTCCACCGACAGGGTCTTAATTCACCCCTCCACTTT. This gives the protein CASSLHRQGLNSPLHF.

A few counts support this clonotype. This chain uses TRBV5-6 with TRBJ2-5, with 8 bases that match TRBD2. Trimming at V came to 3 bases and at J to 0 bases, leaving 4 bases not matched to a gene. CDR1 is SGHDT and CDR2 is YYEEEE in the germline V gene. CDR3 length equals 15 residues. In DNA form, the CDR3 reads TGTGCCAGCAGCTCCTTAGCGGGGCACCAAGAGACCCAGTACTTC. Its translation: CASSSLAGHQETQYF.

This clonotype was seen a few times. The chain carries TRBV6-2 or TRBV6-3 and TRBJ2-2; TRBD1 matches 8 bases. The CDR3 has 16 amino acids. J was trimmed by 5 bases and V by 6 bases; bases with no gene match: 11. Germline V gives CDR1 MNHEY, CDR2 SVGEGT. CDR3 loop: CASSRTGMVETGELFF. The CDR3 DNA is TGTGCCAGCAGCCGGACAGGGATGGTAGAGACCGGGGAGCTGTTTTTT.

This CDR3 is CASSPGLLSYEQYF. The CDR3 DNA sequence: TGTGCCAGCTCACCAGGGCTCCTCTCCTACGAGCAGTACTTC. V and J are TRBV18 and TRBJ2-7; no reliable D call. Germline V gene data show CDR1 as KGHSH and CDR2 as LQKENI. V was pared by 2 bases and J by 0 bases, with 8 bases between. This CDR3 has 14 amino acids.

This clonotype was seen repeatedly, ten times or more. V and J are TRBV3-1 and TRBJ2-6; D possibly corresponds to TRBD1 (6 bases). The CDR3 extends over 17 amino acids. Germline CDR1 and CDR2: LGHDT and YNNKEL (reference sequence). V was shortened by 5 bases and J by 0 bases, with 14 bases between the two germline ends. CDR3 sequence reads: CASSYRTASSGANVLTF. CDR3 bases: TGTGCCAGCAGCTACAGGACAGCTAGCTCTGGGGCCAACGTCCTGACTTTC.

This clonotype was seen only a few times. This chain connects TRBV20-1 to TRBJ1-3; D uncertain. Germline assignment: CDR1 DFQATT and CDR2 SNEGSKA (reference sequence). Trimming removed 3 bases from V and 4 bases from J, with 16 bases in between. CDR3 length equals 15 residues. CDR3 in amino acids: CSASGQAYLGNTIYF. CDR3 nucleotides: TGCAGTGCTAGCGGGCAAGCGTACTTAGGAAACACCATATATTTT.